Listed below are T cell receptor beta chains from one sample, sequenced in a study of OX40 agonist ivuxolimab in advanced cancers. The table came from immunoSEQ multiplex PCR; TCRdb's copy has only in-frame clones and leaves some out. The table lists tens of thousands of clones, 65% to 85% of them singletons. Sequencing used CD4+ or CD8+ T cells sorted from blood, obtained in a trial of the OX40 agonist ivuxolimab. These receptors all come from an adult with an advanced solid tumor such as melanoma, head and neck, liver or kidney cancer. Both conserved end residues are part of each CDR3. D genes are given only for firm matches. Some rows mark clone size as missing; the rest say once, few, many or name a class of expanded clone.

TRBJ1-1,TRBV30,TRBD1,NA,CAWSGGQGHTEAFF,TGTGCCTGGAGCGGAGGACAGGGGCACACTGAAGCTTTCTTT
TRBJ2-1,TRBV29-1,TRBD1,NA,CSTRGHNEQFF,TGCAGCACCAGGGGGCACAATGAGCAGTTCTTC
TRBJ2-7,TRBV13,NA,once,CASSSRTQKSSYEQYF,TGTGCCAGCAGCTCGAGGACTCAAAAAAGCTCCTACGAGCAGTACTTC
TRBJ2-5,TRBV6-5,NA,NA,CASRGQLEGETQYF,TGTGCCAGCAGAGGACAGCTTGAGGGGGAAACCCAGTACTTC
TRBJ2-7,TRBV2,TRBD2,NA,CASTRGLAGYEQYF,TGTGCCAGCACACGGGGACTAGCGGGCTACGAGCAGTACTTC
TRBJ2-1,TRBV2,NA,NA,CASRGTTTSGEQFF,TGTGCCAGCAGGGGGACGACTACATCGGGTGAGCAGTTCTTC
TRBJ2-2,TRBV2,NA,NA,CASSGGTLRGELFF,TGTGCCAGCAGTGGTGGGACACTCAGGGGGGAGCTGTTTTTT
TRBJ1-4,TRBV7-9,NA,NA,CASSFPGQEKLFF,TGTGCCAGCAGCTTTCCGGGCCAGGAAAAACTGTTTTTT
TRBJ2-7,TRBV6-1,NA,few,CASINLASDYEQYF,TGTGCCAGCATCAACCTGGCGTCAGACTACGAGCAGTACTTC
TRBJ1-2,TRBV7-2,NA,NA,CASSRQEHGYTF,TGTGCCAGCAGCCGGCAGGAGCATGGCTACACCTTC
TRBJ1-5,TRBV4-2,NA,few,CASSQSPTGDQPQHF,TGTGCCAGCAGCCAATCCCCGACAGGTGATCAGCCCCAGCATTTT
TRBJ2-7,TRBV7-2,NA,NA,CASSLLKYEQYF,TGTGCCAGCAGCCTCCTAAAGTACGAGCAGTACTTC
TRBJ2-2,TRBV10-1,TRBD2,NA,CANLRTSGSAGTGELFF,TGCGCCAACTTAAGGACTAGCGGGAGTGCTGGCACCGGGGAGCTGTTTTTT
TRBJ1-1,TRBV18,NA,NA,CASSRASGVPLNTEAFF,TGTGCCAGCTCACGGGCATCAGGGGTCCCGCTGAACACTGAAGCTTTCTTT
TRBJ2-2,TRBV18,TRBD2,NA,CASSPFVAGAETGELFF,TGTGCCAGCTCACCTTTCGTAGCGGGAGCGGAGACCGGGGAGCTGTTTTTT
TRBJ2-1,TRBV19,NA,few,CASRQLENEQFF,TGTGCCAGTCGACAGCTTGAGAATGAGCAGTTCTTC
TRBJ1-2,TRBV2,NA,NA,CASSDRGYTF,TGTGCCAGCAGTGATAGGGGCTACACCTTC
TRBJ2-5,TRBV2,NA,NA,CASSWTGTNQETQYF,TGTGCCAGCAGCTGGACAGGGACTAACCAAGAGACCCAGTACTTC